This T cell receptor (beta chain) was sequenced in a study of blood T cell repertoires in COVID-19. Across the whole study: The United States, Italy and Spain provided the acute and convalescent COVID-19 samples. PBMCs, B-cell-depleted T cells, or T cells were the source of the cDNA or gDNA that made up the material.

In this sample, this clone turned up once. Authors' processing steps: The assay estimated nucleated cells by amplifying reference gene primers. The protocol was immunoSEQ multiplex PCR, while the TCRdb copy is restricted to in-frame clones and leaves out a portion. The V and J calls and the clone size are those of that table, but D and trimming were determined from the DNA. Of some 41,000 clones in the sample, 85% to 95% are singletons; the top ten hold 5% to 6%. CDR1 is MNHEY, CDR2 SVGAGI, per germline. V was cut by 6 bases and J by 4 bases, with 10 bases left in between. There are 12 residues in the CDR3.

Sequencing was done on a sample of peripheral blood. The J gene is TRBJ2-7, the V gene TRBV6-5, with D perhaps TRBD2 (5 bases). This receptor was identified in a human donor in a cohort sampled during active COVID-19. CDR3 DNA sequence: TGTGCCAGCAGGTCCGGGGTGTACGAGCAGTACTTC. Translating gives CASRSGVYEQYF.